The clone carrying this T cell receptor beta chain was seen once. Its antigen is unknown. Sample time point: persistent/refractory GD, antithyroid drugs over 5 years with positive TRAb. Isolated PBMC RNA provided the starting material for the TCR library. Patients were enrolled at an endocrinology department in Xi'an, China. V lost 8 bases and J lost 2; bases outside the gene matches: 13. Germline CDR1 is DFQATT and CDR2 is SNEGSKA (reference sequence). The CDR3 loop spans 15 amino acids. Arm-PCR of CDR3 regions and iRepertoire HTBI primers were used to build TCR beta libraries. One entry per CDR3 protein results from TCRdb running MiXCR on the multiplex PCR reads. The data contain approximately 400,000 distinct CDR3 sequences, more than 20% of them singletons. The sample belongs to a study of regulatory T cells in long-lasting Graves disease. Background on the study: Treatment with antithyroid drugs for over 5 years, together with positive TSH receptor antibodies, meant persistent Graves' disease. Notes on the study in general: Persistent disease samples used TRBV28, TRBJ1-2 and TRBJ2-5 preferentially. The researchers studied only peripheral blood, not thyroid tissue.

The V gene is TRBV20-1, the J gene TRBJ2-3, with 7 bases that match TRBD1. This receptor was identified in a woman between 40 and 50 years old with Graves disease. The sequencing used peripheral blood mononuclear cells (PBMCs), collected when the disease was refractory, from a patient treated with antithyroid drugs. The CDR3 sequence is CSYGTAATSTDTQYF. The CDR3 coding sequence is TGCAGTTACGGGACAGCCGCAACTTCCACAGATACGCAGTATTTT.